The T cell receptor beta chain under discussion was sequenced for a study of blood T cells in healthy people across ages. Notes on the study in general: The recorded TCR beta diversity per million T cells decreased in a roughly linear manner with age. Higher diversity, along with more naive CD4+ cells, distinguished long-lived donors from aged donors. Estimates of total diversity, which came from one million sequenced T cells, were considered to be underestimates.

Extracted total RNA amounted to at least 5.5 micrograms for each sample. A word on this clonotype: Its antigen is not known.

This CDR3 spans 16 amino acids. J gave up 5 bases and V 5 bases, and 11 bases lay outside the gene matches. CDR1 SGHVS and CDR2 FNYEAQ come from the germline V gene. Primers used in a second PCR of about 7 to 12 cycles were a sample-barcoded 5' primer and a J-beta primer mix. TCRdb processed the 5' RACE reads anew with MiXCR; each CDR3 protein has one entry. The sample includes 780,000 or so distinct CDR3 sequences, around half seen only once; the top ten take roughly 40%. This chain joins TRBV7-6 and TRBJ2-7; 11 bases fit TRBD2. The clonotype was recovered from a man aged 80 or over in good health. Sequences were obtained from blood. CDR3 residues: CASSGNIAGGPNEQYF. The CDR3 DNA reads TGTGCCAGCAGCGGTAACATAGCGGGAGGGCCCAACGAGCAGTACTTC.